This passage covers 19 T cell receptor beta chains from one sample sequenced in a study of shared clonotypes between healthy human individuals. Sequencing used immunoSEQ multiplex PCR; TCRdb keeps in-frame clones, though not all of them. Altogether about 680,000 clones are present, about 90% being singletons, with the ten largest covering approximately 24%. Naive CD8 cells, CD45RO-negative and positively selected for CCR7, excluded terminally differentiated effector memory CD45RA+ cells. Sequenced material: naive CD8+ T cells sorted from blood. The receptor set was obtained from a young man in good health.

This clone showed up just once. V gene TRBV6-1 combines with J gene TRBJ2-7, with D possibly matching TRBD2 (6 bases). The germline CDR1 and CDR2 sequences are MNHNS and SASEGT. The V and J ends lost 3 bases and 0 bases respectively, with 12 bases between them. This CDR3 contains 15 residues. The DNA of the CDR3 is TGTGCCAGCAGTGATCCGGGGGAAAGCTCCTACGAGCAGTACTTC. Translating it yields CASSDPGESSYEQYF.

This clone was recorded only once. The genes are TRBV27 and TRBJ2-1; D not certain. Germline V gives CDR1 MNHEY, CDR2 SMNVEV (reference sequence). The CDR3 consists of 14 residues. Trimming pared 7 bases from V and 0 bases from J, leaving 10 bases between. CDR3 region: CASTRGSSYNEQFF. The CDR3 coding sequence is TGTGCCAGCACGCGCGGAAGCTCCTACAATGAGCAGTTCTTC.

This chain connects TRBV11-2 to TRBJ2-6; D is unclear. V dropped 4 bases and J dropped 0 bases, with 4 bases sitting between them. CDR1 and CDR2 from the germline V gene are SGHAT and FQNNGV. This CDR3 contains 14 residues. The CDR3 nucleotides are TGTGCCAGCAGCTCAGCCTCTGGGGCCAACGTCCTGACTTTC. Its translation is CASSSASGANVLTF.

The chain links TRBV7-9 to TRBJ2-5; possibly TRBD1 or TRBD2 for D (6 bases each). Trimming cost V 4 bases and J 7 bases, with 25 bases left between them. Germline V lookup: CDR1 SEHNR, CDR2 FQNEAQ (reference sequence). The CDR3 totals 17 residues. CDR3 loop: CASSSLPATGNGGTQYF. CDR3 DNA sequence: TGTGCCAGCAGCTCCCTACCCGCGACAGGCAACGGGGGGACCCAGTACTTC.

The chain employs TRBV27 and TRBJ2-7; D may be TRBD2 (7 bases). This CDR3 contains 15 residues. CDR1 MNHEY and CDR2 SMNVEV come from the germline V gene (reference sequence). The V end lost 2 bases, the J end lost 1 base, and 12 bases lay between the germline ends. CDR3 protein: CASSLRGATSYEQYF. The CDR3 DNA reads TGTGCCAGCAGTTTACGGGGGGCTACATCCTACGAGCAGTACTTC.

The CDR3 DNA reads TGTGCCAGCAGTTACTACATCAACCCGGGCTACGAGCAGTACTTC. This codes for CASSYYINPGYEQYF. The V gene is TRBV6-6, the J gene TRBJ2-7; D remains ambiguous. The CDR3 is 15 residues long. V was clipped by 1 base and J by 3 bases, with 13 bases between them. Germline V gene sequence: CDR1 MNHNY, CDR2 SVGAGI (reference sequence).

The CDR3 DNA is TGTGCCTGGCTGGGACACTCAAATTGGCGACCCACAAATTACGGCACAGATACGCAGTATTTT. Translating gives CAWLGHSNWRPTNYGTDTQYF. This chain connects TRBV30 to TRBJ2-3; TRBD1 is a possible D gene (6 bases). The germline V gene encodes CDR1 GTSNPN and CDR2 SVGIG (reference sequence). CDR3 length: 21 amino acids. V dropped 5 bases and J dropped 1 base, with 34 bases sitting between them.

The J gene is TRBJ2-1, the V gene TRBV29-1; TRBD2 matches at 14 bases. The CDR3 has 17 amino acids. Germline V lookup: CDR1 SQVTM, CDR2 ANQGSEA. J was trimmed by 7 bases and V by 7 bases; bases with no gene match: 15. The CDR3 sequence is CSATRTSGRHSGNEQFF. CDR3 bases: TGCAGCGCCACCCGGACTAGCGGGAGGCACTCCGGGAATGAGCAGTTCTTC.

The gene calls are TRBV10-2 and TRBJ1-2; D gene ambiguous. Germline V lookup: CDR1 WSHSY, CDR2 SAAADI. The V end lost 6 bases, the J end lost 6 bases, and 14 bases lay between the germline ends. This CDR3 contains 13 residues. The CDR3 reads CASRVGPRNGYTF. The DNA for the CDR3 is TGCGCCAGCAGAGTTGGACCCCGGAATGGCTACACCTTC.

This clone occurred once. The genes are TRBV4-1 and TRBJ2-3; 12 bases fit TRBD1. CDR1 is MGHRA and CDR2 is YSYEKL in the germline V gene. Losses at the gene ends were 0 bases for V and 6 bases for J; bases not matched to a gene: 7. CDR3 length equals 17 residues. The CDR3: CASSQEGQGAPLDTQYF. Written as DNA, the CDR3 is TGCGCCAGCAGCCAAGAGGGACAGGGGGCCCCTTTGGATACGCAGTATTTT.

V and J are TRBV10-3 and TRBJ2-2; 7 bases fit TRBD2. Germline-derived CDR1 and CDR2 are ENHRY and SYGVKD. The trim removed 10 bases at V and 3 bases at J, leaving 2 bases unmatched. The CDR3 sequence is 12 residues long. The CDR3 protein is CATAGDTGELFF. The CDR3, as DNA: TGTGCCACCGCGGGAGACACCGGGGAGCTGTTTTTT.

The rearrangement joins TRBV28 to TRBJ2-2, with TRBD1 as a possible D gene (5 bases). This CDR3 spans 13 amino acids. Germline CDR1 reads MDHEN; CDR2 reads SYDVKM. Trimming cost V 3 bases and J 6 bases, with 8 bases left between them. The CDR3 coding sequence is TGTGCCAGCAGTTTCAGGGTTTCCGGGGAGCTGTTTTTT. Translating gives CASSFRVSGELFF.

This clone was counted a single time. The chain has TRBV21-1 and TRBJ2-7; the table gives TRBD1 as D, unverified against the DNA. TRBV21-1 is shown as a pseudogene. CDR3 size: 17 residues. CDR3 bases: TGTGCCAGCAAAGAACCCGATGGTAGGACAGGGCTCTGCGAGCAGTACTTC. Its protein product is CASKEPDGRTGLCEQYF.

The chain recombines TRBV6-5 with TRBJ1-1; no firm D call. Trimming cost V 2 bases and J 2 bases, with 9 bases left between them. Germline CDR1 is MNHEY and CDR2 is SVGAGI. This CDR3 spans 14 amino acids. DNA for the CDR3: TGTGCCAGCAGTTACGTTCCGAGAAACACTGAAGCTTTCTTT. Amino acids: CASSYVPRNTEAFF.

The CDR3 spells CASSGRQGINTEAFF. CDR3 bases: TGTGCCAGCAGCGGCAGACAGGGGATAAACACTGAAGCTTTCTTT. The chain uses TRBV7-9 and TRBJ1-1; TRBD1 aligns across 8 bases. After removal of 5 bases from V and 2 bases from J, the junction contained 7 bases not matched to a gene. CDR3 length equals 15 residues. The germline gives CDR1 SEHNR, CDR2 FQNEAQ (reference sequence).

The chain uses TRBV7-6 and TRBJ1-1; no firm D call. Germline CDR1 SGHVS, CDR2 FNYEAQ. The V gene lost 5 bases and the J gene lost 5 bases, with 12 bases spanning the gap. The CDR3 spans 13 residues. CDR3 sequence reads: CASSAGRQTEAFF. In nucleotides, the CDR3 is TGTGCCAGCAGCGCCGGACGGCAGACTGAAGCTTTCTTT.

The chain uses TRBV7-9 and TRBJ2-3; D is possibly TRBD2 (5 bases). Germline assignment: CDR1 SEHNR and CDR2 FQNEAQ (reference sequence). V shed 1 base and J shed 3 bases, with 11 bases lying between them. The CDR3 is 15 residues long. CDR3 amino acids: CASSLGPGGTDTQYF. The CDR3 nucleotides are TGTGCCAGCAGCTTAGGTCCAGGCGGGACAGATACGCAGTATTTT.

The chain employs TRBV25-1 and TRBJ1-2, with 7 bases fitting TRBD1. The ends lost 6 bases at V and 3 bases at J; junction bases unmatched: 13. The germline V gene encodes CDR1 MGHDK and CDR2 SYGVNS. The CDR3 extends over 16 amino acids. CDR3 in DNA: TGTGCCAGCAGCGAAACGACAGGGCTTTCTCACTATGGCTACACCTTC. Its protein is CASSETTGLSHYGYTF.

This clone appeared a single time. V usage is TRBV6-5 and J usage is TRBJ2-7; D call uncertain. Per the germline V gene, CDR1 is MNHEY and CDR2 is SVGAGI. The CDR3 has 13 residues. V was clipped by 0 bases and J by 4 bases, with 7 bases between them. The CDR3: CASSYSEEYEQYF. The DNA of the CDR3 is TGTGCCAGCAGTTACTCGGAAGAGTACGAGCAGTACTTC.